This entry concerns a single TCR beta chain. Its antigen is not identified. The CDR3 length is 16 residues. Trimming removed 0 bases at V and 2 bases at J, with 13 bases between. Germline V gives CDR1 LGHNA, CDR2 YSLEER. The donors gave bone marrow, and they were healthy. Use of 60 Vbeta and 13 Jbeta primers characterized the PCR. Profiled with immunoSEQ multiplex PCR; TCRdb holds only in-frame clones, not every one. Of some 99,000 clones in the sample, about 80% were seen once. The data are from a study of cytomegalovirus exposure and HLA in healthy donors. Study findings and constraints: The authors considered a cluster of highly shared sequence variants likely to be a sequencing artifact. Previous analysis showed most TCR beta V segments were productive about 87% or about 30% of the time. Most subjects' HLA-A and HLA-B alleles were reportedly predicted from TCR beta sequences.

Material: PBMCs. The clonotype originates from a man aged 40-49 years in good health and CMV-seronegative. This chain joins TRBV4-3 and TRBJ1-2; D is perhaps TRBD1 (5 bases). CDR3 DNA: TGCGCCAGCAGCCAAGACTACAGGCCGACAAACTATGGCTACACCTTC. Its translation is CASSQDYRPTNYGYTF.